The 22 T cell receptor beta chains below all came from one sample that was sequenced in a study of cytomegalovirus exposure and HLA in healthy donors. Amplification used 60 Vbeta primers and 13 Jbeta primers. TCRdb's table, derived via immunoSEQ multiplex PCR, lists solely in-frame clones and lacks some. Here the sample spans about 82,000 clones, around 77% being singletons. Specimen: PBMCs. Receptors originate from a man in his fifties or sixties in good health and CMV-seronegative.

V usage is TRBV7-2 and J usage is TRBJ1-6; D gene uncertain. The V gene lost 1 base and the J gene lost 9 bases, with 13 bases spanning the gap. Germline V gene lookup returns CDR1 SGHTA and CDR2 FQGNSA. The CDR3 consists of 15 residues. The CDR3 region has the DNA TGTGCCAGCAGCTTAGGAGGGCGAGTGGGTTCACCCCTCCACTTT. Residues: CASSLGGRVGSPLHF.

V usage is TRBV19 and J usage is TRBJ2-7; 8 bases agree with TRBD2. The CDR3 spans 14 residues. V lost 5 bases to trimming and J lost 2 bases; unmatched junction nucleotides: 5. The germline V gene has CDR1 LNHDA and CDR2 SQIVND (reference sequence). The CDR3 reads CASSWGRGAYEQYF. CDR3 DNA sequence: TGTGCCAGTAGTTGGGGGCGGGGGGCCTACGAGCAGTACTTC.

CDR3 loop: CASSVEGRGLAQETQYF. CDR3 bases: TGTGCCAGCAGCGTAGAGGGTCGGGGACTAGCACAAGAGACCCAGTACTTC. J is TRBJ2-5 and V is TRBV9, with 9 bases aligning to TRBD2. Trimming at V came to 0 bases and at J to 2 bases, leaving 8 bases not matched to a gene. CDR1 is SGDLS and CDR2 is YYNGEE in the germline V gene. This CDR3 is built from 17 residues. Full variable domain (rest looked up from reference TRBV9 and TRBJ2-5): DSGVTQTPKHLITATGQRVTLRCSPRSGDLSVYWYQQSLDQGLQFLIQYYNGEERAKGNILERFSAQQFPDLHSELNLSSLELGDSALYFCASSVEGRGLAQETQYFGPGTRLLVL.

The chain links TRBV11-2 to TRBJ2-2; 10 nucleotides match TRBD2. The ends lost 2 bases at V and 6 bases at J; junction bases unmatched: 3. Germline V gene data show CDR1 as SGHAT and CDR2 as FQNNGV. The CDR3 contains 15 residues. CDR3 amino acids: CASSLQRGGPGELFF. The CDR3 coding sequence is TGTGCCAGCAGCTTACAGCGGGGGGGCCCCGGGGAGCTGTTTTTT.

The rearrangement links TRBV9 to TRBJ1-2; the match to TRBD1 covers 8 bases. The CDR3 covers 17 residues. CDR1 is SGDLS, CDR2 YYNGEE, per germline. The junction had 19 bases not matched to a gene; V was cut back by 4 bases and J by 8 bases. As DNA, the CDR3 is TGTGCCAGCAGCCCCTCTACCGGGACAGGCCCCTCTCGAGGCTACACCTTC. It yields the protein CASSPSTGTGPSRGYTF.

The rearrangement uses TRBV6-5 and TRBJ1-5, with 9 nucleotides matching TRBD1. V gave up 5 bases and J gave up 7 bases; unmatched junction bases: 6. Germline values: CDR1 MNHEY, CDR2 SVGAGI. This CDR3 contains 14 residues. This CDR3 is CASSPGQGLQPQHF. Written as DNA, the CDR3 is TGTGCCAGCAGTCCGGGACAGGGACTGCAGCCCCAGCATTTT.

CDR3 nucleotide sequence: TGCGCCAGCAGCGGACAGGGGGATAAAGTCGGGGAGCTGTTTTTT. Its protein is CASSGQGDKVGELFF. This chain uses TRBV5-1 with TRBJ2-2; 10 bases agree with TRBD1. J gave up 7 bases and V 4 bases, and 7 bases lay outside the gene matches. The germline CDR1 and CDR2 sequences are SGHRS and YFSETQ. This CDR3 region has 15 residues.

This clone was seen a handful of times. The chain uses TRBV6-5 and TRBJ1-4, with 9 positions matching TRBD1. This CDR3 has 15 residues. Germline V gene sequence: CDR1 MNHEY, CDR2 SVGAGI. Trimming removed 4 bases from V and 4 bases from J; junction bases left unmatched: 4. As DNA, the CDR3 is TGTGCCAGCAGTTTTTGGACAGGGGTTAATGAAAAACTGTTTTTT. Protein sequence: CASSFWTGVNEKLFF.

The gene calls are TRBV7-2 and TRBJ1-1; TRBD1 matches at 11 bases. Per germline, CDR1 SGHTA and CDR2 FQGNSA. The CDR3 sequence is 14 residues long. V shed 5 bases and J 4 bases; nucleotides not matched to a gene: 3. CDR3 nucleotides: TGTGCCAGCAGCGGACAGGGGGCGCTCACTGAAGCTTTCTTT. It codes for CASSGQGALTEAFF.

The rearrangement links TRBV19 to TRBJ1-1; possible D gene TRBD1, 6 bases. Trimming shortened V by 10 bases and J by 1 base, and 13 bases separated the two germline ends. This CDR3 is built from 13 residues. Per germline, CDR1 LNHDA and CDR2 SQIVND (reference sequence). DNA for the CDR3: TGTGCCACCCTCGGACAGTCGAACACTGAAGCTTTCTTT. Protein: CATLGQSNTEAFF.

This chain joins TRBV11-2 and TRBJ1-6, with D unclear. CDR1 and CDR2 (germline): SGHAT, FQNNGV. The CDR3 is 14 amino acids. V was clipped by 3 bases and J by 7 bases, with 10 bases between them. In DNA, the CDR3 is TGTGCCAGCAGCTTCAGCGTAAGAAATTCACCCCTCCACTTT. This gives the protein CASSFSVRNSPLHF.

The chain uses TRBV7-9 and TRBJ1-2; 7 bases are shared with TRBD1. The CDR3 extends over 14 amino acids. The germline CDR1 and CDR2 sequences are SEHNR and FQNEAQ (reference sequence). The J segment lost 2 bases and the V segment lost 7 bases, leaving 7 bases of the junction unmatched. The CDR3 protein is CASMMGGQNYGYTF. In nucleotides, the CDR3 is TGTGCCAGCATGATGGGGGGACAGAACTATGGCTACACCTTC. Filled out from reference TRBV7-9 and TRBJ1-2, the complete variable domain reads DTGVSQNPRHKITKRGQNVTFRCDPISEHNRLYWYRQTLGQGPEFLTYFQNEAQLEKSRLLSDRFSAERPKGSFSTLEIQRTEQGDSAMYLCASMMGGQNYGYTFGSGTRLTVV.

The rearrangement joins TRBV30 to TRBJ2-5, with a weak D call TRBD2 (5 bases). This CDR3 contains 15 residues. Trimming took 0 bases from V and 2 from J, leaving 13 bases between them. Germline V lookup: CDR1 GTSNPN, CDR2 SVGIG (reference sequence). As DNA, the CDR3 is TGTGCCTGGAGTGTACGAGGGAGTCCACAAGAGACCCAGTACTTC. Its protein product is CAWSVRGSPQETQYF. The whole variable domain, filled in from reference TRBV30 and TRBJ2-5, reads SQTIHQWPATLVQPVGSPLSLECTVEGTSNPNLYWYRQAAGRGLQLLFYSVGIGQISSEVPQNLSASRPQDRQFILSSKKLLLSDSGFYLCAWSVRGSPQETQYFGPGTRLLVL.

The chain uses TRBV6-1 and TRBJ2-7; a weak D match, TRBD1 (6 bases). Germline lookup yields CDR1 MNHNS and CDR2 SASEGT. The CDR3 length is 15 residues. The V gene lost 7 bases and the J gene lost 5 bases, with 21 bases spanning the gap. The CDR3, as DNA: TGTGCCAGCAAGACGACCGGGCGACAGGTGAACGAGCAGTACTTC. Residues: CASKTTGRQVNEQYF.

The chain combines TRBV19 with TRBJ2-1, with a possible D match to TRBD1 (5 bases). CDR3 size: 14 residues. Germline lookup yields CDR1 LNHDA and CDR2 SQIVND (reference sequence). The V gene lost 5 bases and the J gene lost 7 bases, with 15 bases spanning the gap. CDR3 sequence: CASSFLGVMNEQFF. In DNA, the CDR3 is TGTGCCAGTAGTTTTCTAGGGGTTATGAATGAGCAGTTCTTC.

This clone came up a few times. This chain joins TRBV7-2 and TRBJ2-7, with 11 bases that match TRBD2. There are 16 residues in the CDR3. The V gene's germline CDR1 is SGHTA and CDR2 FQGNSA. J lost 0 bases, V lost 6 bases, and 7 bases had no gene match. CDR3 sequence (DNA): TGTGCCAGCAGACTCGCTAGCGGGGGGACCTCCTACGAGCAGTACTTC. It translates to CASRLASGGTSYEQYF.

This clone was seen more than once but under ten times. The DNA of the CDR3 is TGTGCCAGCAGTGGACTTCTGGGCACTGAAGCTTTCTTT. Its translation: CASSGLLGTEAFF. The rearrangement joins TRBV6-1 to TRBJ1-1; no clear D. Germline assignment: CDR1 MNHNS and CDR2 SASEGT. The CDR3 contains 13 residues. Trimming removed 4 bases from V and 4 bases from J, with 10 bases in between.

V usage is TRBV5-1 and J usage is TRBJ2-7; D may be TRBD2 (6 bases). Per germline, CDR1 SGHRS and CDR2 YFSETQ. CDR3 length: 15 residues. The V gene lost 4 bases and the J gene lost 0 bases, with 14 bases spanning the gap. CDR3 bases: TGCGCCAGCAGCGTGGACGTAGCGGCCTCCTACGAGCAGTACTTC. Translation gives CASSVDVAASYEQYF. The full variable domain, rest sourced from reference TRBV5-1 and TRBJ2-7, is KAGVTQTPRYLIKTRGQQVTLSCSPISGHRSVSWYQQTPGQGLQFLFEYFSETQRNKGNFPGRFSGRQFSNSRSEMNVSTLELGDSALYLCASSVDVAASYEQYFGPGTRLTVT.

The V and J genes are TRBV7-9 and TRBJ2-5; D possibly corresponds to TRBD1 (5 bases). Germline V CDR1 and CDR2: SEHNR, FQNEAQ (reference sequence). The V end lost 5 bases, the J end lost 1 base, and 14 bases lay between the germline ends. CDR3 length: 15 amino acids. The CDR3 loop reads CASSADRPIQETQYF. CDR3 in DNA: TGTGCCAGCAGCGCCGACAGACCCATCCAAGAGACCCAGTACTTC.

CDR3 loop: CASSVRDTQYF. DNA of the CDR3: TGTGCCAGCAGTGTCAGAGATACGCAGTATTTT. The rearrangement links TRBV2 to TRBJ2-3; unclear D gene. This CDR3 comprises 11 residues. Germline V gene lookup returns CDR1 SNHLY and CDR2 FYNNEI. The ends were cut back, 4 bases at V and 5 bases at J, with 4 bases in the middle. The whole variable domain, remainder taken from reference TRBV2 and TRBJ2-3, is EPEVTQTPSHQVTQMGQEVILRCVPISNHLYFYWYRQILGQKVEFLVSFYNNEISEKSEIFDDQFSVERPDGSNFTLKIRSTKLEDSAMYFCASSVRDTQYFGPGTRLTVL.

V and J are TRBV12-5 and TRBJ2-6; D call uncertain. The CDR3 has 13 residues. V lost 7 bases to trimming and J lost 0 bases, with 4 bases between them. Germline CDR1 LGHNT, CDR2 FRNRAP. This CDR3 reads CASANSGANVLTF. CDR3 DNA sequence: TGTGCTAGTGCCAACTCTGGGGCCAACGTCCTGACTTTC.

V gene TRBV4-2 combines with J gene TRBJ2-2; 8 bases are a match to TRBD2. The V segment lost 1 base and the J segment 4 bases; nucleotides outside the gene matches: 8. The CDR3 contains 17 residues. The germline V gene has CDR1 LGHNA and CDR2 YNFKEQ. DNA for the CDR3: TGTGCCAGCAGCCAAGGGAAGGCGGGGGGCCTCACCGGGGAGCTGTTTTTT. Amino acids: CASSQGKAGGLTGELFF.